The 5 T cell receptor beta chains presented below share a single source sample, sequenced in a study of blood T cell repertoires in COVID-19. Assay used: immunoSEQ multiplex PCR; TCRdb lists only in-frame clones, some missing. The sample lists about 200,000 clones, roughly 82% occurring once. Sequencing input: PBMCs or T cells enriched from blood (not recorded which). Receptors originate from a man between 40 and 49 years old with acute COVID-19.

The chain uses TRBV30 and TRBJ2-2; D gene unclear. Germline-derived CDR1 and CDR2 are GTSNPN and SVGIG (reference sequence). This CDR3 has 11 amino acids. V lost 0 bases, J lost 7 bases, and 3 bases lay in between. The DNA for the CDR3 is TGTGCCTGGAGTGTACTCGGGGAGCTGTTTTTT. Translated: CAWSVLGELFF. The full variable domain, in which reference TRBV30 and TRBJ2-2 provide the parts outside the CDR3, is SQTIHQWPATLVQPVGSPLSLECTVEGTSNPNLYWYRQAAGRGLQLLFYSVGIGQISSEVPQNLSASRPQDRQFILSSKKLLLSDSGFYLCAWSVLGELFFGEGSRLTVL.

CDR3 residues: CASSLTPGDNEKLFF. CDR3 coding DNA: TGTGCCAGCAGCTTGACCCCGGGTGATAATGAAAAACTGTTTTTT. V usage is TRBV5-6 and J usage is TRBJ1-4; D remains unclear. The CDR3 consists of 15 residues. The ends were cut back, 1 base at V and 4 bases at J, with 11 bases in the middle. Germline CDR1 and CDR2: SGHDT and YYEEEE.

The chain uses TRBV7-6 and TRBJ1-6; D ambiguous. V was clipped by 2 bases and J by 4 bases, with 9 bases between them. The V gene's germline CDR1 is SGHVS and CDR2 FNYEAQ. This CDR3 has 15 amino acids. The CDR3 sequence is CASSLTLPYNSPLHF. CDR3 nucleotide sequence: TGTGCCAGCAGCTTAACTTTACCTTATAATTCACCCCTCCACTTT.

The chain employs TRBV5-4 and TRBJ2-7; D not resolved. From germline, CDR1 is SGHNT and CDR2 YYREEE (reference sequence). The CDR3 extends over 15 amino acids. The V end was cut by 2 bases, the J end by 3 bases, with 15 bases between. The CDR3 nucleotides read TGTGCCAGCAGCTTTGCCACTGCGAGTAACTACGAGCAGTACTTC. Translation gives CASSFATASNYEQYF.

This clone was counted a few times. The DNA of the CDR3 is TGTGCCAGTAGTATCCCCGGGAGGTCCTACGAGCAGTACTTC. It specifies CASSIPGRSYEQYF. This chain joins TRBV19 and TRBJ2-7; 7 nucleotides match TRBD2. This CDR3 has 14 amino acids. Trimming removed 3 bases from V and 1 base from J; junction bases left unmatched: 3. Per the germline V gene, CDR1 is LNHDA and CDR2 is SQIVND (reference sequence). The complete variable domain, with remaining parts taken from reference TRBV19 and TRBJ2-7, reads DGGITQSPKYLFRKEGQNVTLSCEQNLNHDAMYWYRQDPGQGLRLIYYSQIVNDFQKGDIAEGYSVSREKKESFPLTVTSAQKNPTAFYLCASSIPGRSYEQYFGPGTRLTVT.